Here is one TCR beta chain with its context. What it binds is unknown. This specimen comes from a study of CD8 T cells in ankylosing spondylitis. Quantitative 5'-RACE with molecular barcodes produced the TCR beta libraries. Via MiXCR, TCRdb re-called the 5' RACE reads, giving one row per CDR3 protein. Of approximately 31,000 distinct CDR3 sequences listed, about 31% are singletons. Study-wide points: Researchers reportedly found disease-linked clones significantly enriched in matched ankylosing spondylitis synovial fluid. A subset of motif variants has previously been described in the synovial fluid and blood of reactive arthritis. Disease-linked clones, CD8+, were relatively rare in peripheral blood.

Trimming removed 4 bases from V and 7 bases from J, with 14 bases in between. CDR1 and CDR2 from the germline V gene are SGHNT and YENEEA. The CDR3 sequence is 14 residues long. The V gene is TRBV11-3, the J gene TRBJ2-1, with D possibly being TRBD1 (6 bases). The clonotype originates from a male donor with ankylosing spondylitis. Sequenced material: synovial fluid, either unsorted or a sorted T cell fraction (not recorded which). CDR3 DNA: TGTGCCAGCAGCTACATTGATGGGACAAATGAGCAGTTCTTC. Translation gives CASSYIDGTNEQFF.